The 29 T cell receptor beta chains reported below all come from one sample, sequenced in a study of CD8 T cells in Susac syndrome. An amount of RNA that ranged from roughly 0.45 to 1 ug was reverse transcribed with random hexamers. Each CDR3 protein gets one entry after TCRdb re-called the immunoSEQ multiplex PCR reads with MiXCR. The top ten hold roughly 0.11% of the sample, which has fewer than 200,000 distinct CDR3 sequences, around 94% seen once. The sample was CD4+ T cells from PBMCs. Receptors originate from a human donor with Susac syndrome.

V is TRBV15 and J is TRBJ2-1; a weak D match, TRBD1 (6 bases). Trimming stripped 4 bases from V and 1 base from J, with 11 bases between. CDR3 size: 15 residues. The germline V gene has CDR1 LNHNV and CDR2 YYDKDF (reference sequence). The CDR3 region is CATSTHRVSYNEQFF. CDR3 coding DNA: TGTGCCACCAGCACGCACAGGGTATCCTACAATGAGCAGTTCTTC.

This chain joins TRBV5-4 and TRBJ2-5; the D is unclear. The germline V and J ends were trimmed by 0 bases and 5 bases, with 5 bases remaining between them. The CDR3 is 12 amino acids. Per germline, CDR1 SGHNT and CDR2 YYREEE (reference sequence). The CDR3 DNA sequence: TGTGCCAGCAGCTTGGATCTGGAGACCCAGTACTTC. It specifies CASSLDLETQYF. Complete variable domain (other parts from reference TRBV5-4 and TRBJ2-5): ETGVTQSPTHLIKTRGQQVTLRCSSQSGHNTVSWYQQALGQGPQFIFQYYREEENGRGNFPPRFSGLQFPNYSSELNVNALELDDSALYLCASSLDLETQYFGPGTRLLVL.

CDR3 amino acids: CASSPRTGKDYGYTF. The CDR3 nucleotides read TGTGCCAGCAGCCCAAGGACAGGGAAAGACTATGGCTACACCTTC. The chain combines TRBV7-9 with TRBJ1-2; 8 bases align to TRBD1. The CDR3 is made up of 15 amino acids. V was clipped by 5 bases and J by 3 bases; unmatched bases: 8. Germline V gene data show CDR1 as SEHNR and CDR2 as FQNEAQ (reference sequence).

The genes are TRBV2 and TRBJ2-1; 10 bases fit TRBD2. The germline V gene encodes CDR1 SNHLY and CDR2 FYNNEI. V lost 3 bases, J lost 0 bases, and 8 bases stayed unmatched. The CDR3 has 18 amino acids. The CDR3 reads CASSEWLAGARSYNEQFF. CDR3 coding DNA: TGTGCCAGCAGTGAGTGGCTAGCGGGGGCCCGCTCCTACAATGAGCAGTTCTTC. Filled out from reference TRBV2 and TRBJ2-1, the complete variable domain reads EPEVTQTPSHQVTQMGQEVILRCVPISNHLYFYWYRQILGQKVEFLVSFYNNEISEKSEIFDDQFSVERPDGSNFTLKIRSTKLEDSAMYFCASSEWLAGARSYNEQFFGPGTRLTVL.

The CDR3 DNA is TGTGCCAGCAGCCCTGGGACTTTACAAGAGACCCAGTACTTC. Translation gives CASSPGTLQETQYF. J is TRBJ2-5 and V is TRBV5-4, with a weak D call TRBD2 (6 bases). CDR1 SGHNT and CDR2 YYREEE come from the germline V gene (reference sequence). The CDR3 runs to 14 residues. The V end was cut by 4 bases, the J end by 2 bases, with 12 bases between.

The V and J genes are TRBV5-4 and TRBJ1-5, with no clear D. The CDR3 covers 16 residues. V lost 2 bases, J lost 6 bases, and 18 bases lay in between. Germline lookup yields CDR1 SGHNT and CDR2 YYREEE (reference sequence). The CDR3 spells CASSFGPSIGGQPQHF. CDR3 sequence (DNA): TGTGCCAGCAGCTTCGGGCCTAGCATCGGCGGTCAGCCCCAGCATTTT.

This chain joins TRBV27 and TRBJ1-2; no firm D call. This CDR3 has 13 amino acids. Deletions cut 3 bases from V and 7 bases from J, with 12 bases between. Germline CDR1 and CDR2: MNHEY and SMNVEV (reference sequence). CDR3 nucleotide sequence: TGTGCCAGCAGTTTTACGGGCCTTGGTGGCTACACCTTC. Translation gives CASSFTGLGGYTF.

J is TRBJ2-7 and V is TRBV2, with unresolved D. The length of the CDR3 is 14 residues. Germline V CDR1 and CDR2: SNHLY, FYNNEI. The V end was cut by 6 bases, the J end by 0 bases, with 12 bases between. CDR3 nucleotide sequence: TGTGCCAGCAGATACCAACGGGTCTCCTACGAGCAGTACTTC. Its protein is CASRYQRVSYEQYF.

V is TRBV7-9 and J is TRBJ1-2; D possibly corresponds to TRBD1 (6 bases). There are 15 residues in the CDR3. Per the germline V gene, CDR1 is SEHNR and CDR2 is FQNEAQ (reference sequence). V lost 2 bases, J lost 0 bases, and 10 bases lay in between. Written as DNA, the CDR3 is TGTGCCAGCAGCTTACCGACAGGCACTAACTATGGCTACACCTTC. The encoded protein is CASSLPTGTNYGYTF. Full variable domain (outside the CDR3, taken from reference TRBV7-9 and TRBJ1-2): DTGVSQNPRHKITKRGQNVTFRCDPISEHNRLYWYRQTLGQGPEFLTYFQNEAQLEKSRLLSDRFSAERPKGSFSTLEIQRTEQGDSAMYLCASSLPTGTNYGYTFGSGTRLTVV.

The chain joins TRBV3-1 to TRBJ1-3; D remains ambiguous. The CDR3 sequence is 14 residues long. Germline CDR1 and CDR2: LGHDT and YNNKEL (reference sequence). Trimming pared 3 bases from V and 2 bases from J, leaving 8 bases between. The CDR3 nucleotides are TGTGCCAGCAGCCACGGTCTTACTGGAAACACCATATATTTT. Its translation is CASSHGLTGNTIYF.

Written as DNA, the CDR3 is TGTGCCAGCAGGTCACGCGGACCTAGAAACCAAGAGACCCAGTACTTC. Its protein product is CASRSRGPRNQETQYF. The chain has TRBV12-3 or TRBV12-4 and TRBJ2-5; D not certain. V was pared by 6 bases and J by 0 bases, with 17 bases between. This CDR3 has 16 amino acids.

The chain combines TRBV30 with TRBJ2-7, with 9 nucleotides matching TRBD2. Germline CDR1 and CDR2: GTSNPN and SVGIG (reference sequence). This CDR3 has 15 residues. Losses at the gene ends were 2 bases for V and 4 bases for J; bases not matched to a gene: 9. This CDR3 is CAWSTGSGGYYEQYF. The CDR3 DNA reads as TGTGCCTGGAGTACGGGAAGCGGGGGGTATTACGAGCAGTACTTC.

The chain has TRBV3-1 and TRBJ1-1; no clear D. Germline V CDR1 and CDR2: LGHDT, YNNKEL (reference sequence). V lost 0 bases to trimming and J lost 0 bases, with 17 bases between them. This CDR3 region has 18 residues. The CDR3 nucleotides are TGTGCCAGCAGCCAAGATCCTAGGAGGCAAGGGATGAACACTGAAGCTTTCTTT. Protein sequence: CASSQDPRRQGMNTEAFF.

As DNA, the CDR3 is TGTGCCAGCAGCACGGTAGGGTTCGGGAATGAGCAGTTCTTC. Protein: CASSTVGFGNEQFF. This chain links TRBV5-4 with TRBJ2-1; D uncertain. V was cut by 4 bases and J by 7 bases, with 15 bases left in between. Germline V lookup: CDR1 SGHNT, CDR2 YYREEE (reference sequence). The CDR3 loop spans 14 amino acids.

The V and J genes are TRBV29-1 and TRBJ2-3, with TRBD2 matching 7 bases. The germline V gene encodes CDR1 SQVTM and CDR2 ANQGSEA. The J segment lost 0 bases and the V segment lost 8 bases, leaving 14 bases of the junction unmatched. The CDR3 has 16 residues. DNA of the CDR3: TGCAGCTCTCGGCGGAAAGCGGGGCGCAGCACAGATACGCAGTATTTT. It translates to CSSRRKAGRSTDTQYF.

The chain is built from TRBV30 and TRBJ1-2; D remains ambiguous. This CDR3 has 13 amino acids. CDR1 GTSNPN and CDR2 SVGIG come from the germline V gene (reference sequence). V lost 2 bases and J 1 base, leaving 8 bases between the germline ends. CDR3 in amino acids: CAWSKGFNYGYTF. CDR3 DNA: TGTGCCTGGAGTAAAGGCTTTAACTATGGCTACACCTTC.

The CDR3 region is CSARPYITRGVNKRGTDTQYF. The CDR3 region has the DNA TGCAGTGCTAGACCTTACATTACTAGGGGAGTGAATAAGCGGGGAACAGATACGCAGTATTTT. This chain joins TRBV20-1 and TRBJ2-3; 7 positions agree with TRBD2. The germline V gene has CDR1 DFQATT and CDR2 SNEGSKA (reference sequence). V dropped 2 bases and J dropped 3; count of bases not matched to a gene: 26. This CDR3 has 21 amino acids.

V gene TRBV2 combines with J gene TRBJ2-3; D might be TRBD1 (5 bases). The germline V and J ends were trimmed by 6 bases and 5 bases, with 18 bases remaining between them. The germline CDR1 and CDR2 sequences are SNHLY and FYNNEI. CDR3 length equals 15 residues. The CDR3 loop is CASSLRGQGGDTQYF. CDR3 DNA: TGTGCCAGCAGCCTGCGTGGGCAGGGTGGAGATACGCAGTATTTT.

The chain links TRBV3-1 to TRBJ2-1, with D perhaps matching TRBD1 (5 bases). This CDR3 contains 15 residues. The germline gives CDR1 LGHDT, CDR2 YNNKEL (reference sequence). V was cut by 5 bases and J by 0 bases, with 11 bases left in between. The CDR3 loop is CASSARTSSYNEQFF. The CDR3 nucleotides are TGTGCCAGCAGCGCGCGGACAAGCTCCTACAATGAGCAGTTCTTC.

The chain employs TRBV30 and TRBJ1-5, with D possibly matching TRBD1 (6 bases). This CDR3 contains 14 residues. V was cut by 1 base and J by 3 bases, with 10 bases left in between. CDR1 is GTSNPN and CDR2 is SVGIG in the germline V gene (reference sequence). Here the CDR3 reads CAWSGQVLNQPQHF. CDR3 sequence (DNA): TGTGCCTGGAGTGGACAGGTCCTCAATCAGCCCCAGCATTTT.

The chain employs TRBV18 and TRBJ2-7, with D tentatively TRBD1 or TRBD2 (6 bases each). This CDR3 is built from 14 residues. Germline loops: CDR1 KGHSH, CDR2 LQKENI. V shed 0 bases and J shed 1 base, with 7 bases lying between them. CDR3 residues: CASSPPGGSYEQYF. Written as DNA, the CDR3 is TGTGCCAGCTCACCACCAGGGGGGTCCTACGAGCAGTACTTC.

The V call is TRBV5-1, the J call TRBJ2-3, with 9 nucleotides matching TRBD2. The CDR3 spans 16 residues. V lost 2 bases to trimming and J lost 1 base; unmatched junction nucleotides: 5. The germline V gene encodes CDR1 SGHRS and CDR2 YFSETQ. DNA for the CDR3: TGCGCCAGCAGCTTCGGGCCTAGCGGGGGCACAGATACGCAGTATTTT. Encoded protein: CASSFGPSGGTDTQYF. The whole variable domain, filled in from reference TRBV5-1 and TRBJ2-3, reads KAGVTQTPRYLIKTRGQQVTLSCSPISGHRSVSWYQQTPGQGLQFLFEYFSETQRNKGNFPGRFSGRQFSNSRSEMNVSTLELGDSALYLCASSFGPSGGTDTQYFGPGTRLTVL.

The chain joins TRBV24-1 to TRBJ2-1; no reliable D call. The V gene's germline CDR1 is KGHDR and CDR2 SFDVKD. This CDR3 is built from 13 residues. V was cut by 2 bases and J by 1 base, with 2 bases left in between. The CDR3, as DNA: TGTGCCACCAGTGATTATTCCTACAATGAGCAGTTCTTC. Its protein is CATSDYSYNEQFF.

The chain links TRBV6-5 to TRBJ2-1, with 7 positions matching TRBD2. This CDR3 spans 14 amino acids. Germline-derived CDR1 and CDR2 are MNHEY and SVGAGI. The trim removed 6 bases at V and 6 bases at J, leaving 8 bases unmatched. CDR3 nucleotides: TGTGCCAGCAGGGGCAGCCGGGAGGCCAATGAGCAGTTCTTC. It encodes CASRGSREANEQFF.

In regard to this clonotype: An end of the junction does not agree with germline; a read error may underlie this. This chain's CDR3 is CSPSGGAADTQYF. Written as DNA, the CDR3 is TGCAGTCCTAGCGGGGGGGCCGCAGATACGCAGTATTTT. The chain links TRBV20-1 to TRBJ2-3, with TRBD2 matching 12 bases. This CDR3 has 13 residues. Germline V gene lookup returns CDR1 DFQATT and CDR2 SNEGSKA (reference sequence).

The genes are TRBV12-3 or TRBV12-4 and TRBJ2-1; 10 bases are a match to TRBD1. This CDR3 spans 16 amino acids. With 7 bases clipped from V and 3 bases from J, the junction kept 9 bases outside the gene matches. The CDR3 spells CASIRGGTGVYNEQFF. DNA of the CDR3: TGTGCCAGCATCAGGGGGGGGACAGGGGTCTACAATGAGCAGTTCTTC.

V gene TRBV29-1 combines with J gene TRBJ2-5; TRBD2 might be the D (6 bases). Germline CDR1 and CDR2: SQVTM and ANQGSEA. The CDR3 runs to 14 residues. V gave up 5 bases and J gave up 2 bases, with 15 bases separating them. CDR3 loop: CSVRDFAAQETQYF. Written as DNA, the CDR3 is TGCAGCGTTCGGGACTTTGCGGCTCAAGAGACCCAGTACTTC.

The chain employs TRBV27 and TRBJ1-2; D is uncertain. The CDR3 extends over 10 amino acids. Germline CDR1 and CDR2: MNHEY and SMNVEV (reference sequence). V lost 5 bases and J 4 bases, leaving 2 bases between the germline ends. Here the CDR3 reads CASSLYGYTF. The CDR3 DNA reads TGTGCCAGCAGTCTCTATGGCTACACCTTC.

In its sample, this clonotype was seen a few times. This chain connects TRBV18 to TRBJ1-2; D perhaps matches TRBD1 (6 bases). CDR1 KGHSH and CDR2 LQKENI come from the germline V gene. This CDR3 has 13 amino acids. V was shortened by 3 bases and J by 3 bases, with 8 bases between the two germline ends. CDR3 sequence: CASSPRTDYGYTF. CDR3 coding DNA: TGTGCCAGCTCACCTAGGACAGACTATGGCTACACCTTC. The full variable domain, with the rest looked up from reference TRBV18 and TRBJ1-2, is NAGVMQNPRHLVRRRGQEARLRCSPMKGHSHVYWYRQLPEEGLKFMVYLQKENIIDESGMPKERFSAEFPKEGPSILRIQQVVRGDSAAYFCASSPRTDYGYTFGSGTRLTVV.